This TCR beta chain originates from a study of T cells in Graves' hyperthyroidism and ophthalmopathy. Study-wide points: The majority of expanded thyroid clonotypes above 0.001 also appeared in blood. Ophthalmopathy, as predicted by the model, came a median roughly 6.5 months after the prediction.

Researchers barred patients who had uncontrolled infection, other autoimmune disease, pregnancy or lactation. This clonotype was counted a few times. Its antigen is currently unknown. Amplified regions were TCR beta CDR3 sequences from RNA transcripts. Researchers ran a first-round RT-PCR on the TCR CDR3 using the HTBI primer set. From the multiplex PCR reads, TCRdb called clonotypes with MiXCR, one entry per CDR3 protein. The sample lists approximately 300,000 distinct CDR3 sequences, roughly a fifth occurring once. Trimming cost V 0 bases and J 0 bases, with 18 bases left between them. Germline CDR1 and CDR2: LNHDA and SQIVND (reference sequence). The CDR3 totals 18 residues.

The sequence derives from a man aged 50 to 59 with Graves' ophthalmopathy. This chain links TRBV19 with TRBJ2-7; D perhaps matches TRBD2 (5 bases). What was sequenced was blood. CDR3 bases: TGTGCCAGTAGTATAGATCCCGTCGGAGGAGCCAGCTCCTACGAGCAGTACTTC. Amino acid sequence: CASSIDPVGGASSYEQYF.